The 10 T cell receptor beta chains in this list originate from one sample, sequenced in a study of T cells in Graves' hyperthyroidism and ophthalmopathy (dated by TCRdb to about 2019). Library construction relied on multiplex PCR. Sequencing instrument: Illumina HiSeq 2000. Amplification of TCR beta CDR3 regions was carried out from RNA transcripts. The first round of RT-PCR for the TCR CDR3 was performed with the HTBI primer set and the Qiagen OneStep RT-PCR kit. Starting from the raw public reads, TCRdb applied fastp trimming at Q25, assembled clones with MiXCR and retained in-frame beta chains. All rows with the same CDR3 protein become a single entry with the most common DNA and genes. This sample holds about 640,000 distinct CDR3 sequences; 45% were observed only once. The ten most abundant clones make up less than 9% of the sample. Sequenced: peripheral blood or thyroid tissue (not recorded which). The receptors shown here come from an adult man with Graves' disease, either hyperthyroidism or ophthalmopathy (not recorded which).

The chain joins TRBV7-9 to TRBJ1-2, with 9 bases matching TRBD1. V shed 5 bases, J shed 10 bases, and the junction held 14 bases outside the gene matches. There are 15 residues in the CDR3. The germline CDR1 and CDR2 sequences are SEHNR and FQNEAQ (reference sequence). CDR3 coding DNA: TGTGCCAGCAGCCAGTTTTCCGGGACAGGGAAGTACTACACCTTC. Translated: CASSQFSGTGKYYTF.

The gene calls are TRBV19 and TRBJ1-5; tentatively, D is TRBD1 (5 bases). CDR1 and CDR2 from the germline V gene are LNHDA and SQIVND (reference sequence). The V end was cut by 7 bases, the J end by 3 bases, with 16 bases between. The CDR3 length is 15 residues. The CDR3 DNA is TGTGCCAGTACCCCGGGACTCCCTCCCAATCAGCCCCAGCATTTT. Protein: CASTPGLPPNQPQHF.

This clonotype was found many times. The CDR3 nucleotides are TGCAGTGCTGTTACGGGAATCAATCAGCCCCAGCATTTT. Its translation is CSAVTGINQPQHF. The rearrangement links TRBV20-1 to TRBJ1-5; D is uncertain. V lost 5 bases to trimming and J lost 3 bases, with 11 bases between them. In germline, CDR1 is DFQATT, CDR2 SNEGSKA (reference sequence). This CDR3 is built from 13 residues.

The chain uses TRBV5-1 and TRBJ1-2, with D uncertain. V lost 5 bases to trimming and J lost 8 bases, with 16 bases between them. Germline V CDR1 and CDR2: SGHRS, YFSETQ. This CDR3 comprises 13 residues. The CDR3 loop reads CASSTDYGRGYTF. The DNA of the CDR3 is TGCGCCAGCAGTACGGATTATGGAAGAGGCTACACCTTC. The full variable domain, in which reference TRBV5-1 and TRBJ1-2 provide the parts outside the CDR3, is KAGVTQTPRYLIKTRGQQVTLSCSPISGHRSVSWYQQTPGQGLQFLFEYFSETQRNKGNFPGRFSGRQFSNSRSEMNVSTLELGDSALYLCASSTDYGRGYTFGSGTRLTVV.

The chain combines TRBV7-3 with TRBJ1-4; D perhaps matches TRBD1 (5 bases). This CDR3 spans 14 amino acids. The germline CDR1 and CDR2 sequences are SGHTA and FQGTGA. Trimming cost V 2 bases and J 4 bases, with 8 bases left between them. In nucleotides, the CDR3 is TGTGCCAGCAGCTTAGGGACCCATAATGAAAAACTGTTTTTT. This encodes CASSLGTHNEKLFF.

The chain is built from TRBV25-1 and TRBJ1-5; possible D gene TRBD1, 5 bases. Per germline, CDR1 MGHDK and CDR2 SYGVNS. The CDR3 sequence is 15 residues long. Between the trimmed V and J ends, which lost 4 bases and 5 bases, there was a span of 15 bases. This chain's CDR3 is CASSATGAQHQPQHF. The CDR3, as DNA: TGTGCCAGCAGTGCTACCGGGGCGCAGCATCAGCCCCAGCATTTT.

The chain joins TRBV20-1 to TRBJ2-2, with D perhaps matching TRBD1 or TRBD2 (6 bases each). Germline CDR1 is DFQATT and CDR2 is SNEGSKA (reference sequence). The CDR3 runs to 15 residues. Deletions cut 5 bases from V and 7 bases from J, with 20 bases between. This chain's CDR3 is CSAHKMGGVGGELFF. CDR3 nucleotides: TGCAGTGCTCACAAAATGGGGGGCGTGGGCGGGGAGCTGTTTTTT.

In this sample, this clonotype turned up once. No conserved phenylalanine or tryptophan ends this CDR3, so it is likely a read error. The limits of the CDR3 on the DNA are not certain, so only TCRdb's listed CDR3 is given. The chain recombines TRBV14 with TRBJ1-1. Germline V CDR1 and CDR2: SGHDN, FVKESK. Inclusive of both ends, the CDR3 amounts to 12 amino acids. CDR3: CASSQDVRRTNY.

In its sample, this clonotype was seen many times. An end of the junction does not agree with germline; a read error may underlie this. V is TRBV7-9 and J is TRBJ1-2; no firm D call. Germline CDR1 is SEHNR and CDR2 is FQNEAQ (reference sequence). The CDR3 spans 12 residues. CDR3 DNA: TGTGCCAGCAGCTTTGTCGTGGACGGGATTTCCTTC. As protein: CASSFVVDGISF.

J is TRBJ2-2 and V is TRBV7-2; TRBD1 is a possible D gene (6 bases). V dropped 4 bases and J dropped 3 bases, with 18 bases sitting between them. CDR1 and CDR2 (germline): SGHTA, FQGNSA. The CDR3 runs to 17 residues. DNA for the CDR3: TGTGCCAGCAGCTCGACACTACAGGGCATCGACACCGGGGAGCTGTTTTTT. Encoded protein: CASSSTLQGIDTGELFF.